The table lists the clone carrying this T cell receptor beta chain with a count of one. The sample originates from a study of long-term antiretroviral therapy in people with HIV. CDR3 length equals 21 residues. V lost 0 bases, J lost 0 bases, and 12 bases stayed unmatched. Looked up from germline, CDR1 is MGHRA and CDR2 is YSYEKL. Assay version v3.0 of immunoSEQ was used, and it was run at survey level. Produced via immunoSEQ multiplex PCR; TCRdb's table is partial and in-frame only. The sample contains several thousand clones, 65% to 80% of which appear only once. The J gene is TRBJ1-4, the V gene TRBV4-1; 11 bases map to TRBD1. Sample: unsorted PBMCs, taken 1.1 years after starting antiretroviral therapy. The receptor's source is a man aged 35-49 years with HIV. The CDR3 region is CASSQDRAEDRGLATNEKLFF. CDR3 nucleotide sequence: TGCGCCAGCAGCCAAGATCGGGCGGAGGACAGGGGGCTTGCAACTAATGAAAAACTGTTTTTT.